This passage covers 23 T cell receptor beta chains from one sample sequenced in a study of blood T cell repertoires in COVID-19. The assay was immunoSEQ multiplex PCR, and TCRdb's table has in-frame clones only and misses some. The sample holds about 200,000 clones; around three quarters are singletons and the top ten take 7% to 8.5%. Sequencing used peripheral blood. Receptors originate from a woman in her seventies with acute or convalescent COVID-19.

A remark on this clone: Different DNA sequences within this sample yield the same CDR3. This sequence joins TRBV7-2 and TRBJ1-2, with 7 bases matching TRBD1. CDR3 length equals 15 residues. V lost 1 base, J lost 2 bases, and 4 bases stayed unmatched. Germline V gene sequence: CDR1 SGHTA, CDR2 FQGNSA. The CDR3 coding sequence is TGTGCCAGCAGCTTAGTCAGGGACAGCAACTATGGCTACACCTTC. Its translation is CASSLVRDSNYGYTF.

The rearrangement joins TRBV6-1 to TRBJ1-4; 7 bases are shared with TRBD1. Germline V gene sequence: CDR1 MNHNS, CDR2 SASEGT. The CDR3 spans 18 residues. J was trimmed by 3 bases and V by 1 base; bases with no gene match: 11. The CDR3 region is CASSEDRWGTVANEKLFF. The CDR3 DNA sequence: TGTGCCAGCAGTGAAGATCGGTGGGGGACAGTAGCTAATGAAAAACTGTTTTTT.

The gene calls are TRBV5-1 and TRBJ2-2; D uncertain. Germline loops: CDR1 SGHRS, CDR2 YFSETQ. The CDR3 runs 14 residues. Trimming removed 5 bases from V and 0 bases from J, with 8 bases in between. CDR3 sequence reads: CASSFSTNTGELFF. For the CDR3, the DNA is TGCGCCAGCAGTTTTTCCACGAACACCGGGGAGCTGTTTTTT.

This clone came up once. The chain links TRBV5-6 to TRBJ2-5; TRBD2 matches at 8 bases. This CDR3 region has 15 residues. V dropped 4 bases and J dropped 4; count of bases not matched to a gene: 9. Germline V gene lookup returns CDR1 SGHDT and CDR2 YYEEEE. The CDR3 DNA is TGTGCCAGCAGCAGGGGACTAGTGGCCATAGAGACCCAGTACTTC. Residues: CASSRGLVAIETQYF.

The sample holds one count of this clone. This chain uses TRBV5-5 with TRBJ2-7; the D gene is possibly TRBD2 (5 bases). The germline gives CDR1 SGHKS, CDR2 YYEKEE (reference sequence). Trimming cost V 0 bases and J 5 bases, with 12 bases left between them. CDR3 length: 14 amino acids. CDR3 DNA sequence: TGTGCCAGCAGCTTGGTGGGCGGGTCGGACGAGCAGTACTTC. Encoded protein: CASSLVGGSDEQYF.

The rearrangement joins TRBV30 to TRBJ2-1, with 10 bases lining up with TRBD2. This CDR3 is built from 16 residues. After removal of 1 base from V and 1 base from J, the junction contained 4 bases not matched to a gene. Germline loops: CDR1 GTSNPN, CDR2 SVGIG (reference sequence). The CDR3 protein is CAWSGKTSGSYNEQFF. CDR3 in DNA: TGTGCCTGGAGTGGGAAGACTAGCGGGTCCTACAATGAGCAGTTCTTC.

The rearrangement joins TRBV9 to TRBJ2-1; TRBD2 aligns across 9 bases. This CDR3 is 16 amino acids long. Losses at the gene ends were 4 bases for V and 7 bases for J; bases not matched to a gene: 12. Germline loops: CDR1 SGDLS, CDR2 YYNGEE. Written as DNA, the CDR3 is TGTGCCAGCAGCCCACGACTAGCGGCCCTCGGTAATGAGCAGTTCTTC. Translating it yields CASSPRLAALGNEQFF.

This chain links TRBV18 with TRBJ2-7; TRBD1 matches 9 bases. This CDR3 has 15 amino acids. Germline trimming cut 3 bases from V and 3 bases from J; bases unmatched to any gene: 6. Germline lookup yields CDR1 KGHSH and CDR2 LQKENI. The CDR3 DNA follows: TGTGCCAGCTCACCGTCCCGGACAGGGGACTACGAGCAGTACTTC. Its translation is CASSPSRTGDYEQYF. The complete variable domain, with remaining parts taken from reference TRBV18 and TRBJ2-7, reads NAGVMQNPRHLVRRRGQEARLRCSPMKGHSHVYWYRQLPEEGLKFMVYLQKENIIDESGMPKERFSAEFPKEGPSILRIQQVVRGDSAAYFCASSPSRTGDYEQYFGPGTRLTVT.

The chain uses TRBV4-2 and TRBJ2-3, with D perhaps TRBD1 (5 bases). Germline CDR1 is LGHNA and CDR2 is YNFKEQ. The CDR3 sequence is 14 residues long. V dropped 0 bases and J dropped 5 bases, with 9 bases sitting between them. CDR3 protein: CASSQEGLGDTQYF. The CDR3 DNA follows: TGTGCCAGCAGCCAAGAGGGGCTAGGAGATACGCAGTATTTT.

The chain recombines TRBV27 with TRBJ2-1; 8 bases match TRBD1. Germline CDR1 MNHEY, CDR2 SMNVEV (reference sequence). This CDR3 is built from 17 residues. The junction had 14 bases not matched to a gene; V was cut back by 6 bases and J by 4 bases. Here the CDR3 reads CASRSLVTGTGYNEQFF. The CDR3 DNA reads as TGTGCCAGCAGATCTCTGGTTACCGGGACAGGATACAATGAGCAGTTCTTC.

The chain recombines TRBV5-1 with TRBJ2-3; D remains unclear. The CDR3 is made up of 12 amino acids. V lost 4 bases to trimming and J lost 6 bases, with 9 bases between them. The V gene's germline CDR1 is SGHRS and CDR2 YFSETQ. The CDR3 DNA reads TGCGCCAGCAGCCCGTTTGCGGATACGCAGTATTTT. Translation gives CASSPFADTQYF.

The chain combines TRBV9 with TRBJ2-5; 10 bases align to TRBD2. CDR3 length: 16 amino acids. V lost 4 bases to trimming and J lost 5 bases; unmatched junction nucleotides: 11. Looked up from germline, CDR1 is SGDLS and CDR2 is YYNGEE. CDR3 sequence reads: CASSPSSGGRVETQYF. The CDR3 DNA reads TGTGCCAGCAGCCCATCTAGCGGGGGCCGGGTCGAGACCCAGTACTTC.

The V call is TRBV7-9, the J call TRBJ2-5; 10 bases align to TRBD2. This CDR3 spans 14 amino acids. The trim removed 5 bases at V and 4 bases at J, leaving 4 bases unmatched. Germline loops: CDR1 SEHNR, CDR2 FQNEAQ (reference sequence). The DNA of the CDR3 is TGTGCCAGCAGCCAAGCGGGGGGGCGAGAGACCCAGTACTTC. Encoded protein: CASSQAGGRETQYF.

The J gene is TRBJ1-2, the V gene TRBV7-8; D possibly corresponds to TRBD1 (6 bases). V was trimmed by 4 bases and J by 0 bases, leaving 15 bases between them. Germline V CDR1 and CDR2: SGHVS, FQNEAQ. This CDR3 region has 16 residues. CDR3 DNA sequence: TGTGCCAGCAGCTCCTACTCCAGGGGATCTAACTATGGCTACACCTTC. This translates into CASSSYSRGSNYGYTF.

This clone was counted a single time. This rearrangement joins TRBV2 to TRBJ2-1; 8 nucleotides align to TRBD2. The CDR3 is made up of 16 amino acids. Trimming removed 6 bases from V and 6 bases from J; junction bases left unmatched: 13. Germline values: CDR1 SNHLY, CDR2 FYNNEI. The CDR3 here is CASSLSGGSTGNEQFF. CDR3 in DNA: TGTGCCAGCAGCTTAAGCGGGGGCTCTACCGGCAATGAGCAGTTCTTC.

This clone occurred a few times. J is TRBJ1-1 and V is TRBV6-5; D uncertain. Trimming shortened V by 10 bases and J by 0 bases, and 9 bases separated the two germline ends. Germline CDR1 reads MNHEY; CDR2 reads SVGAGI. The CDR3 consists of 12 residues. This chain's CDR3 is CATGRLNTEAFF. CDR3 in DNA: TGTGCCACCGGGAGACTGAACACTGAAGCTTTCTTT.

V is TRBV5-1 and J is TRBJ1-4, with 7 bases aligning to TRBD1. J gave up 8 bases and V 4 bases, and 8 bases lay outside the gene matches. Germline V gives CDR1 SGHRS, CDR2 YFSETQ. This CDR3 region has 14 residues. For the CDR3, the DNA is TGCGCCAGCAGCGGGGACAGCTTTGGGGAAAAACTGTTTTTT. Its translation: CASSGDSFGEKLFF.

The rearrangement uses TRBV6-1 and TRBJ2-7; 7 bases agree with TRBD2. Germline V gives CDR1 MNHNS, CDR2 SASEGT. Losses at the gene ends were 3 bases for V and 6 bases for J; bases not matched to a gene: 2. CDR3 length: 12 amino acids. CDR3 amino acids: CASSDGRVEQYF. The CDR3, as DNA: TGTGCCAGCAGTGATGGGAGGGTCGAGCAGTACTTC.

The chain has TRBV3-1 (or the pseudogene TRBV3-2) and TRBJ1-6, with TRBD1 identical over 8 bases. The CDR3 spans 14 residues. Germline-derived CDR1 and CDR2 are LGHDT and YNNKEL (reference sequence). Trimming at V came to 4 bases and at J to 11 bases, leaving 7 bases not matched to a gene. The CDR3 sequence: CASSPQGAGAPLHF. CDR3 DNA sequence: TGTGCCAGCAGCCCTCAGGGGGCGGGGGCACCCCTCCACTTT.

The V and J genes are TRBV5-1 and TRBJ2-5; TRBD2 aligns across 7 bases. Trimming at V came to 5 bases and at J to 5 bases, leaving 6 bases not matched to a gene. CDR1 SGHRS and CDR2 YFSETQ come from the germline V gene. The CDR3 is made up of 13 amino acids. DNA of the CDR3: TGCGCCAGCAGTCGGGGGGAAGGGGAGACCCAGTACTTC. Its translation: CASSRGEGETQYF.

J is TRBJ2-1 and V is TRBV6-5, with 8 bases matching TRBD2. The CDR3 has 12 amino acids. The ends lost 8 bases at V and 6 bases at J; junction bases unmatched: 3. Germline V gives CDR1 MNHEY, CDR2 SVGAGI. CDR3 amino acids: CASSGGANEQFF. The CDR3 nucleotides read TGTGCCAGCTCCGGGGGGGCCAATGAGCAGTTCTTC.

This chain links TRBV27 with TRBJ1-3, with no clear D. CDR1 is MNHEY, CDR2 SMNVEV, per germline (reference sequence). V lost 4 bases and J lost 0, with 7 bases in between. The CDR3 consists of 14 residues. The DNA of the CDR3 is TGTGCCAGCAGTTGGAGCTACTCTGGAAACACCATATATTTT. This encodes CASSWSYSGNTIYF.

The chain recombines TRBV30 with TRBJ1-2; D is possibly TRBD1 (5 bases). This CDR3 spans 12 amino acids. Trimming cost V 4 bases and J 2 bases, with 8 bases left between them. Per germline, CDR1 GTSNPN and CDR2 SVGIG (reference sequence). In DNA form, the CDR3 reads TGTGCCTGGAACCCAGGGAACTATGGCTACACCTTC. The encoded protein is CAWNPGNYGYTF. The full variable domain, rest sourced from reference TRBV30 and TRBJ1-2, is SQTIHQWPATLVQPVGSPLSLECTVEGTSNPNLYWYRQAAGRGLQLLFYSVGIGQISSEVPQNLSASRPQDRQFILSSKKLLLSDSGFYLCAWNPGNYGYTFGSGTRLTVV.